This entry is about one TCR beta chain. Random hexamers were used to reverse transcribe an amount of about 0.5 to 1 ug RNA. TCRdb passed the immunoSEQ multiplex PCR reads through MiXCR, listing each CDR3 protein once. The sample has 200,000 to 250,000 distinct CDR3 sequences, 94% seen once. The data belong to a study of CD8 T cells in Susac syndrome. The germline gives CDR1 DFQATT, CDR2 SNEGSKA (reference sequence). The CDR3 contains 15 residues. Trimming removed 0 bases at V and 0 bases at J, with 12 bases between. The chain links TRBV20-1 to TRBJ2-7; D unresolved. This TCR was recovered from a human donor with Susac syndrome. Sequencing input: CD4+ T cells from PBMCs. The CDR3 nucleotides read TGCAGTGCTAGAGATACGCCAGGAGTCTCCTACGAGCAGTACTTC. This translates into CSARDTPGVSYEQYF.